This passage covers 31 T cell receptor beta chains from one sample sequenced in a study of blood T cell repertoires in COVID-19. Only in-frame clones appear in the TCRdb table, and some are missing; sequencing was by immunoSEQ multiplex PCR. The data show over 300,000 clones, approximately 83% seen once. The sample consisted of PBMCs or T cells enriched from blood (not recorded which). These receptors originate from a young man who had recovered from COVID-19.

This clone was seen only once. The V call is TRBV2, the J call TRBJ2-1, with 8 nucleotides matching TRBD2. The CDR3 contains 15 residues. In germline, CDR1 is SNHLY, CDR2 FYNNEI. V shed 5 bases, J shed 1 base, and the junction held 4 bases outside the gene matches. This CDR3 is CASSLGGGSYNEQFF. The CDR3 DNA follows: TGTGCCAGCAGTCTCGGGGGGGGGTCCTACAATGAGCAGTTCTTC.

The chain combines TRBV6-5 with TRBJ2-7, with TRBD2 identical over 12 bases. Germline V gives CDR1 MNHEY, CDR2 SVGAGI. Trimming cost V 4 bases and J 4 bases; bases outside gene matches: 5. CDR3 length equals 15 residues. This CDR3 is CASSSTSGGQYEQYF. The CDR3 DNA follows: TGTGCCAGCAGTTCGACTAGCGGGGGACAGTACGAGCAGTACTTC.

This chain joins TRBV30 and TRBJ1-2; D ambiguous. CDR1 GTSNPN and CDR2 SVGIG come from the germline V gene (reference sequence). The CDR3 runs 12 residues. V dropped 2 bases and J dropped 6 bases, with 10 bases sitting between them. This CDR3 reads CAWSRRTDGYTF. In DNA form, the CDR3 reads TGTGCCTGGAGTCGCCGAACGGATGGCTACACCTTC.

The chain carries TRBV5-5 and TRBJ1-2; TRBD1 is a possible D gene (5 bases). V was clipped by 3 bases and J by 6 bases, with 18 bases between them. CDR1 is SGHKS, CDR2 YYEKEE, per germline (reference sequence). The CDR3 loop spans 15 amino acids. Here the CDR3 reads CASSWETDGGNGYTF. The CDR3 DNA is TGTGCCAGCAGCTGGGAAACGGACGGGGGGAATGGCTACACCTTC.

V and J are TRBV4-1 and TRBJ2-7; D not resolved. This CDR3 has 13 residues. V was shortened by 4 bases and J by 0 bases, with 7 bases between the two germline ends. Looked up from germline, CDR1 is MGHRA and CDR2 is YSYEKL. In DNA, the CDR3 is TGCGCCAGCAGCCCAAGTAGCTCCTACGAGCAGTACTTC. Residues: CASSPSSSYEQYF.

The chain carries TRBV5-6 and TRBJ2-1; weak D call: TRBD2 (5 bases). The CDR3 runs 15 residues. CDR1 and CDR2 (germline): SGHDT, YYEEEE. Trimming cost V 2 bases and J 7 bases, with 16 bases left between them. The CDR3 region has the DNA TGTGCCAGCAGCTTAAATCCGGGGTCGGGGAATGAGCAGTTCTTC. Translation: CASSLNPGSGNEQFF.

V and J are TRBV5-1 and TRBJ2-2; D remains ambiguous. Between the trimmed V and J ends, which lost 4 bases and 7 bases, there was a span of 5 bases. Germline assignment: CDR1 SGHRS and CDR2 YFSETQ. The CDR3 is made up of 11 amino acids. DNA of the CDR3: TGCGCCAGCAGCATCATCGGGGAGCTGTTTTTT. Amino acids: CASSIIGELFF.

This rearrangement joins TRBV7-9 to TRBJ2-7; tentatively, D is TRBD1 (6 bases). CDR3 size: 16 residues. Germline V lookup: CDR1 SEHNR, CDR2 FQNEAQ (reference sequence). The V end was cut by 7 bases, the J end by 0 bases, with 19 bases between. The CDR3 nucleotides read TGTGCCAGCACCTATTCTGGGGGCCTTCTCTCCTACGAGCAGTACTTC. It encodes CASTYSGGLLSYEQYF.

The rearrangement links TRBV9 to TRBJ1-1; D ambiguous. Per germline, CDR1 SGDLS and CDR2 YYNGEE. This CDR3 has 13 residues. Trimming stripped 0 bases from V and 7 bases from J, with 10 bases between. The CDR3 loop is CASSVENRGEAFF. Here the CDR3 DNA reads TGTGCCAGCAGCGTAGAAAACCGGGGTGAAGCTTTCTTT.

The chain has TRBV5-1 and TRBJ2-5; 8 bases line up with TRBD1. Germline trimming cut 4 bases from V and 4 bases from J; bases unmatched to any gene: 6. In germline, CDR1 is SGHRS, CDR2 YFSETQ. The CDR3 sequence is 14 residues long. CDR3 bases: TGCGCCAGCAGCCCAGGACAGGGCGGAGAGACCCAGTACTTC. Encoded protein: CASSPGQGGETQYF. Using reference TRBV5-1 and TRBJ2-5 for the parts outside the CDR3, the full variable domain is KAGVTQTPRYLIKTRGQQVTLSCSPISGHRSVSWYQQTPGQGLQFLFEYFSETQRNKGNFPGRFSGRQFSNSRSEMNVSTLELGDSALYLCASSPGQGGETQYFGPGTRLLVL.

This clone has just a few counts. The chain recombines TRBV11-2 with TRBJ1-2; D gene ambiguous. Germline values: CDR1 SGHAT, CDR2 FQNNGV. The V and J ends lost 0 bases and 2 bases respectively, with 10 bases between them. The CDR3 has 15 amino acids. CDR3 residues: CASSLEPGINYGYTF. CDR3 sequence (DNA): TGTGCCAGCAGCTTAGAACCGGGGATCAACTATGGCTACACCTTC.

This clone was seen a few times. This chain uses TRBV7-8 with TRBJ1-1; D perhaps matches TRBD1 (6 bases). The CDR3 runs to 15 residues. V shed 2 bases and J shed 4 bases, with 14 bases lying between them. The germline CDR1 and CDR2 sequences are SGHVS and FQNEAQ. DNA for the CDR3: TGTGCCAGCAGCTTATCGGGGGGGGCGCCCACTGAAGCTTTCTTT. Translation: CASSLSGGAPTEAFF.

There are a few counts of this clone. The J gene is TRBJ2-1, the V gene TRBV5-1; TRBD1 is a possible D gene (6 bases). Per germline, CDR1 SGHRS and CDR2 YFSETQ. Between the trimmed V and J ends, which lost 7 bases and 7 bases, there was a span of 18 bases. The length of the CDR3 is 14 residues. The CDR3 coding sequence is TGCGCCAGCCGTGGCTGGACAGAACTAAATGAGCAGTTCTTC. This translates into CASRGWTELNEQFF.

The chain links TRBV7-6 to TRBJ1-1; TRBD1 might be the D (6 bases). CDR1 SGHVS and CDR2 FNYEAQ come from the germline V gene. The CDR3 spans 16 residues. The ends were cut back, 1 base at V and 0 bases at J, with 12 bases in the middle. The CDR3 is CASSLGTEGLNTEAFF. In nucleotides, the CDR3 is TGTGCCAGCAGCTTAGGGACAGAAGGTTTGAACACTGAAGCTTTCTTT.

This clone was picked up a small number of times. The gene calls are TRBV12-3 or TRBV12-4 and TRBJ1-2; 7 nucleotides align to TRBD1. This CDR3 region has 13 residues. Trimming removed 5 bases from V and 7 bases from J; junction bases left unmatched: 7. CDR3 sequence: CASSPRTGGGYTF. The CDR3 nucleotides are TGTGCCAGCAGTCCAAGGACAGGTGGTGGCTACACCTTC.

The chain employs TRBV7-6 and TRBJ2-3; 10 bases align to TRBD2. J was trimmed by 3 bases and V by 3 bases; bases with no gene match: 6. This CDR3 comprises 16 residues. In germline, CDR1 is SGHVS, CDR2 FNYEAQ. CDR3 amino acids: CASSFSSGGATDTQYF. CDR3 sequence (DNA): TGTGCCAGCAGCTTCTCGAGCGGGGGGGCTACAGATACGCAGTATTTT.

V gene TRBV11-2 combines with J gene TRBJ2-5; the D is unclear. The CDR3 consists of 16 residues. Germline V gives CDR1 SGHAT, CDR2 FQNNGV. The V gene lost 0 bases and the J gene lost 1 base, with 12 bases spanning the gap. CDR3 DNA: TGTGCCAGCAGCTTAGATCCTGGGCAGATCCAAGAGACCCAGTACTTC. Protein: CASSLDPGQIQETQYF.

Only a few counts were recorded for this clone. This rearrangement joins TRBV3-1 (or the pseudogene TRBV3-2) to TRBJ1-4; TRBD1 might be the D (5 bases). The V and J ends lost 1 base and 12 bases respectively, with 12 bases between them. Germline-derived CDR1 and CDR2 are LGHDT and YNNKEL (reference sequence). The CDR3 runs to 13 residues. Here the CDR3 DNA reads TGTGCCAGCAGCCAAGTCGCCGGGGGGGAACTGTTTTTT. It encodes CASSQVAGGELFF.

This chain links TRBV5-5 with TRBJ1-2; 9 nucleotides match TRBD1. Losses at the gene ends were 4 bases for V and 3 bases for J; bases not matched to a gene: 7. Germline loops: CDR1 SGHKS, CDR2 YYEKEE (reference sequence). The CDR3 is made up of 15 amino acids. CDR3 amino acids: CASSQPRQGDYGYTF. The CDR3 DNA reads TGTGCCAGCAGCCAACCGAGACAGGGGGACTATGGCTACACCTTC.

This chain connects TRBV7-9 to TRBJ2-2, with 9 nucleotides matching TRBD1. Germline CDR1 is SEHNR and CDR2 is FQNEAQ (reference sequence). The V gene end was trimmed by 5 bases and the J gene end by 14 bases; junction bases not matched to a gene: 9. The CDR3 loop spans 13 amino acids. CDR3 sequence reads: CASSASGTGLLFF. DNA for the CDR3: TGTGCCAGCAGCGCGAGCGGGACAGGGTTACTGTTTTTT.

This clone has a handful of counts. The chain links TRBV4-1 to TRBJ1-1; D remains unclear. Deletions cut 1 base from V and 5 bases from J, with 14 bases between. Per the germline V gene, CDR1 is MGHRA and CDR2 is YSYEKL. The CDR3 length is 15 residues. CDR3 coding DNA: TGCGCCAGCAGCCAAGTCCTCCAGGCGGGGACTGAAGCTTTCTTT. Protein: CASSQVLQAGTEAFF.

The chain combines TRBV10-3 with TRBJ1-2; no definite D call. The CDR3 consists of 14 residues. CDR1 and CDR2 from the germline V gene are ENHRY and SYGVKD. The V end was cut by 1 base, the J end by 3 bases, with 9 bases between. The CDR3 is CAISEWVEDYGYTF. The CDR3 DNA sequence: TGTGCCATCAGTGAGTGGGTGGAGGACTATGGCTACACCTTC.

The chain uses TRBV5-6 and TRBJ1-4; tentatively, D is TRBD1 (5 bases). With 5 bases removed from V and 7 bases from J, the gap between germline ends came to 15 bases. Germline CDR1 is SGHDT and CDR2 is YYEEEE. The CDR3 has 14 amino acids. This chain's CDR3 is CASSERRGFEKLFF. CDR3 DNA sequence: TGTGCCAGCAGTGAGAGGAGGGGATTTGAAAAACTGTTTTTT.

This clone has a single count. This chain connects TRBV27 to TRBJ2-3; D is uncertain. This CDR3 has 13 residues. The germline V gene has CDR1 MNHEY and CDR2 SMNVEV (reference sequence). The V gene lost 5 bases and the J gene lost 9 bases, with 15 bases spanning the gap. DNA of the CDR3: TGTGCCAGCAGTGCCCGAACGGAGATAACGCAGTATTTT. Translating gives CASSARTEITQYF.

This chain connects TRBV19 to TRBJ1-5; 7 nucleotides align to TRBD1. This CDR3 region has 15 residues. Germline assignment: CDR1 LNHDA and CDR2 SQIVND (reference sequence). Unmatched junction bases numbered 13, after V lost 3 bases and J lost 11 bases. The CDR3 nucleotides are TGTGCCAGTAGTATCGGGGACAGCCAAATACGGGCCCAGCATTTT. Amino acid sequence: CASSIGDSQIRAQHF.

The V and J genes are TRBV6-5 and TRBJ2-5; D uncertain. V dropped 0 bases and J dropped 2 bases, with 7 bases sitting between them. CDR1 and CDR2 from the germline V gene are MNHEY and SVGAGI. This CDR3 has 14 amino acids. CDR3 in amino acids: CASSYSSQQETQYF. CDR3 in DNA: TGTGCCAGCAGTTACTCTTCCCAGCAAGAGACCCAGTACTTC.

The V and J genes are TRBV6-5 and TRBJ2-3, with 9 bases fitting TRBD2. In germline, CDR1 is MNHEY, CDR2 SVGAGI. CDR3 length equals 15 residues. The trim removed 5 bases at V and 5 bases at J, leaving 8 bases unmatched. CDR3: CASSQASGVGDTQYF. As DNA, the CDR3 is TGTGCCAGCAGTCAGGCTAGCGGGGTTGGAGATACGCAGTATTTT.

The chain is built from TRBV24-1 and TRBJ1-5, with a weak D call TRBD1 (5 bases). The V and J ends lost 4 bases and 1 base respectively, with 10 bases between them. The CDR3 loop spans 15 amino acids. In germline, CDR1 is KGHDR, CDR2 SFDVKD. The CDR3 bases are TGTGCCACCAGTGAACCGGGGGGGAGCAATCAGCCCCAGCATTTT. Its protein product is CATSEPGGSNQPQHF.

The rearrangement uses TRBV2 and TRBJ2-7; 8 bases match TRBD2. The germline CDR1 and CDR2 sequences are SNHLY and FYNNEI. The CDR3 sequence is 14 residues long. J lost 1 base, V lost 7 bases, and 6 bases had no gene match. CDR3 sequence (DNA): TGTGCCAGCACCCCCGGGGGGGGTTCCTACGAGCAGTACTTC. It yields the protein CASTPGGGSYEQYF. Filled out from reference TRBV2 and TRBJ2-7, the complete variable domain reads EPEVTQTPSHQVTQMGQEVILRCVPISNHLYFYWYRQILGQKVEFLVSFYNNEISEKSEIFDDQFSVERPDGSNFTLKIRSTKLEDSAMYFCASTPGGGSYEQYFGPGTRLTVT.

CDR3 in amino acids: CASSLETGEGTGELFF. CDR3 DNA: TGCGCCAGCAGCTTGGAGACAGGGGAAGGCACCGGGGAGCTGTTTTTT. V is TRBV5-1 and J is TRBJ2-2; TRBD1 aligns across 8 bases. This CDR3 contains 16 residues. CDR1 SGHRS and CDR2 YFSETQ come from the germline V gene. Trimming took 0 bases from V and 4 from J; bases not matched to a gene: 5.

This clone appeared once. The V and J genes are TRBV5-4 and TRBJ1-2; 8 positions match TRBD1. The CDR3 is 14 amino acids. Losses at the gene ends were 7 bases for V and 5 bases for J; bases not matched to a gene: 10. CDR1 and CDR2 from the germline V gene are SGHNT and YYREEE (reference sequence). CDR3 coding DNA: TGTGCCAGCCGACTTCCGGGACAGGATTATGGCTACACCTTC. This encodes CASRLPGQDYGYTF.